This is a list of T cell receptor beta chains from one sample in a study of spatial heterogeneity in lung cancer. TCRdb processed the 5' RACE reads anew with MiXCR; each CDR3 protein has one entry. The sample contains roughly 79,000 distinct CDR3 sequences, 8% of which appear only once. This sample comprised PBMCs, obtained at surgery. All receptors come from a male donor with early-stage non-small cell lung cancer. The CDR3 runs from the conserved cysteine through the conserved F or W. Each record gives: J gene, clone size, V gene, D gene, CDR3 protein, CDR3 DNA. D genes are given only for firm matches. The size field is filled for only some rows; it gives once, few, many or a size class.

j_gene: TRBJ2-1
abundance: many
v_gene: TRBV29-1
d_gene: TRBD2
CDR3aa: CSVGGLAGGFGSYNEQFF
CDR3nt: TGCAGCGTTGGAGGCCTAGCGGGAGGGTTCGGCTCCTACAATGAGCAGTTCTTC

j_gene: TRBJ2-1
abundance: few
v_gene: TRBV5-1
d_gene: TRBD2
CDR3aa: CASSLPGGPYNEQFF
CDR3nt: TGCGCCAGCAGCTTACCGGGAGGGCCCTACAATGAGCAGTTCTTC

j_gene: TRBJ1-1
abundance: few
v_gene: TRBV9
d_gene: -
CDR3aa: CANSYREGRNTEAFF
CDR3nt: TGTGCCAACAGCTACAGGGAGGGGCGGAACACTGAAGCTTTCTTT

j_gene: TRBJ2-5
abundance: many
v_gene: TRBV7-2
d_gene: TRBD1
CDR3aa: CASTQGTVLETQYF
CDR3nt: TGTGCCAGCACCCAAGGGACAGTTCTAGAGACCCAGTACTTC

j_gene: TRBJ1-1
abundance: -
v_gene: TRBV7-2
d_gene: -
CDR3aa: CASNNIADSEAFF
CDR3nt: TGTGCCAGCAACAACATTGCGGACAGTGAAGCTTTCTTT

j_gene: TRBJ2-1
abundance: -
v_gene: TRBV30
d_gene: -
CDR3aa: CAWSAWSSGEQFF
CDR3nt: TGTGCCTGGAGTGCCTGGAGTTCGGGTGAGCAGTTCTTC

j_gene: TRBJ1-5
abundance: many
v_gene: TRBV20-1
d_gene: TRBD1
CDR3aa: CSARVAPGGNQPQHF
CDR3nt: TGCAGTGCTAGAGTCGCCCCAGGGGGAAATCAGCCCCAGCATTTT

j_gene: TRBJ2-2
abundance: many
v_gene: TRBV29-1
d_gene: -
CDR3aa: CSVEVQGFTGELFF
CDR3nt: TGCAGCGTAGAAGTACAGGGTTTCACCGGGGAGCTGTTTTTT

j_gene: TRBJ2-7
abundance: -
v_gene: TRBV7-6
d_gene: TRBD2
CDR3aa: CASSSGTSPPYEQYF
CDR3nt: TGTGCCAGCAGCTCCGGGACTAGCCCACCCTACGAGCAGTACTTC

j_gene: TRBJ2-7
abundance: few
v_gene: TRBV11-2
d_gene: TRBD2
CDR3aa: CASRRGLFSYEQYF
CDR3nt: TGTGCCAGCAGAAGGGGACTATTCTCCTACGAGCAGTACTTC

j_gene: TRBJ2-1
abundance: few
v_gene: TRBV5-1
d_gene: TRBD2
CDR3aa: CASSLGSSGRNEQFF
CDR3nt: TGCGCCAGCAGCTTGGGGTCTAGCGGGCGAAATGAGCAGTTCTTC

j_gene: TRBJ2-4
abundance: once
v_gene: TRBV5-1
d_gene: -
CDR3aa: CASSLLGGDIAKNIQYF
CDR3nt: TGCGCCAGCAGCCTTTTGGGCGGCGATATAGCCAAAAACATTCAGTACTTC

j_gene: TRBJ1-2
abundance: medium-sized
v_gene: TRBV28
d_gene: -
CDR3aa: CASRRTGLNYGYTF
CDR3nt: TGTGCCAGCCGACGAACAGGTCTGAACTATGGCTACACCTTC

j_gene: TRBJ2-1
abundance: many
v_gene: TRBV10-3
d_gene: -
CDR3aa: CAISESRNEQFF
CDR3nt: TGTGCCATCAGTGAGTCTCGAAATGAGCAGTTCTTC

j_gene: TRBJ2-7
abundance: -
v_gene: TRBV19
d_gene: -
CDR3aa: CASSRRGRTRQGPYEQYF
CDR3nt: TGTGCCAGTAGTCGCCGTGGCCGGACTCGCCAGGGACCCTACGAGCAGTACTTC

j_gene: TRBJ2-2
abundance: many
v_gene: TRBV6-5
d_gene: TRBD1
CDR3aa: CASSYGTANTGELFF
CDR3nt: TGTGCCAGCAGTTACGGGACAGCAAACACCGGGGAGCTGTTTTTT

j_gene: TRBJ2-6
abundance: many
v_gene: TRBV7-3
d_gene: -
CDR3aa: CASRVGTLSSGANVLTF
CDR3nt: TGTGCCAGCAGAGTCGGGACGCTCAGCTCTGGGGCCAACGTCCTGACTTTC

j_gene: TRBJ1-1
abundance: few
v_gene: TRBV12-3/TRBV12-4
d_gene: TRBD1
CDR3aa: CASSLPKTGYMNTEAFF
CDR3nt: TGTGCCAGCAGTTTACCGAAGACAGGGTACATGAACACTGAAGCTTTCTTT

j_gene: TRBJ1-5
abundance: few
v_gene: TRBV6-6
d_gene: TRBD1
CDR3aa: CASSDRGSNQPQHF
CDR3nt: TGTGCCAGCAGTGACAGGGGTAGCAATCAGCCCCAGCATTTT

j_gene: TRBJ1-3
abundance: many
v_gene: TRBV6-6
d_gene: -
CDR3aa: CASSYPGIGNTIYF
CDR3nt: TGTGCCAGCAGTTACCCAGGGATTGGAAACACCATATATTTT

j_gene: TRBJ1-6
abundance: -
v_gene: TRBV20-1
d_gene: TRBD1
CDR3aa: CSARTGPENSPLHF
CDR3nt: TGCAGCGCGCGGACAGGTCCAGAAAATTCACCCCTCCACTTT

j_gene: TRBJ2-3
abundance: many
v_gene: TRBV7-8
d_gene: TRBD2
CDR3aa: CASSRGTKSTQYF
CDR3nt: TGTGCCAGCAGCCGGGGGACTAAGAGTACGCAGTATTTT

j_gene: TRBJ1-5
abundance: many
v_gene: TRBV27
d_gene: -
CDR3aa: CASSLSRDQPQHF
CDR3nt: TGTGCCAGCAGTTTATCCCGGGATCAGCCCCAGCATTTT

j_gene: TRBJ2-3
abundance: -
v_gene: TRBV5-1
d_gene: -
CDR3aa: CASSLVAGRATDTQYF
CDR3nt: TGCGCCAGCAGCTTGGTAGCAGGGAGAGCCACAGATACGCAGTATTTT

j_gene: TRBJ2-3
abundance: -
v_gene: TRBV10-3
d_gene: TRBD2
CDR3aa: CAISEIQAGVRNTQYF
CDR3nt: TGTGCCATCAGTGAAATTCAGGCGGGGGTCAGGAATACGCAGTATTTT

j_gene: TRBJ1-1
abundance: -
v_gene: TRBV11-3
d_gene: -
CDR3aa: CASSFSDVNTEAFF
CDR3nt: TGTGCCAGCAGCTTCTCGGACGTGAACACTGAAGCTTTCTTT

j_gene: TRBJ1-1
abundance: -
v_gene: TRBV5-1
d_gene: -
CDR3aa: CASSPEGISRDTEAFF
CDR3nt: TGCGCCAGCAGCCCGGAAGGTATCTCCCGCGACACTGAAGCTTTCTTT

j_gene: TRBJ1-1
abundance: many
v_gene: TRBV11-1
d_gene: TRBD1
CDR3aa: CASSVSGTVYNEAFF
CDR3nt: TGTGCCAGCAGCGTCTCCGGGACAGTGTATAATGAAGCTTTCTTT

j_gene: TRBJ1-1
abundance: many
v_gene: TRBV5-6
d_gene: TRBD1
CDR3aa: CASSEDRGREAFF
CDR3nt: TGTGCCAGCAGCGAAGACAGGGGAAGGGAAGCTTTCTTT

j_gene: TRBJ2-3
abundance: -
v_gene: TRBV30
d_gene: -
CDR3aa: CAWLSRADTQYF
CDR3nt: TGTGCCTGGCTTAGCCGAGCAGATACGCAGTATTTT

j_gene: TRBJ1-2
abundance: many
v_gene: TRBV10-3
d_gene: -
CDR3aa: CAISEARGDYGYTF
CDR3nt: TGTGCCATCAGTGAGGCCCGAGGGGACTATGGCTACACCTTC

j_gene: TRBJ2-5
abundance: many
v_gene: TRBV9
d_gene: -
CDR3aa: CASSLGEETQYF
CDR3nt: TGTGCCAGCAGCTTGGGGGAGGAGACCCAGTACTTC

j_gene: TRBJ1-1
abundance: many
v_gene: TRBV2
d_gene: -
CDR3aa: CASMWLNTEAFF
CDR3nt: TGTGCCAGCATGTGGCTGAACACTGAAGCTTTCTTT

j_gene: TRBJ1-5
abundance: many
v_gene: TRBV29-1
d_gene: TRBD1
CDR3aa: CSVAFGTANQPQHF
CDR3nt: TGCAGCGTTGCCTTCGGGACAGCCAATCAGCCCCAGCATTTT

j_gene: TRBJ2-1
abundance: many
v_gene: TRBV28
d_gene: TRBD2
CDR3aa: CASSLRLAGFLNEQFF
CDR3nt: TGTGCCAGCAGTTTAAGACTAGCGGGATTCCTGAATGAGCAGTTCTTC

j_gene: TRBJ2-3
abundance: many
v_gene: TRBV7-2
d_gene: -
CDR3aa: CASSLADTQYF
CDR3nt: TGTGCCAGCAGCCTAGCAGATACGCAGTATTTT

j_gene: TRBJ2-2
abundance: many
v_gene: TRBV10-3
d_gene: TRBD2
CDR3aa: CAIRKSGSNTGELFF
CDR3nt: TGTGCCATCAGGAAGAGCGGGAGCAACACCGGGGAGCTGTTTTTT

j_gene: TRBJ2-7
abundance: many
v_gene: TRBV4-1
d_gene: TRBD2
CDR3aa: CASSQGGVATKYEQYF
CDR3nt: TGCGCCAGCAGCCAGGGGGGGGTGGCTACAAAGTACGAGCAGTACTTC

j_gene: TRBJ1-3
abundance: many
v_gene: TRBV3-1
d_gene: -
CDR3aa: CASSPRPRQVGSGNTIYF
CDR3nt: TGTGCCAGCAGCCCCCGTCCGAGACAGGTGGGATCAGGAAACACCATATATTTT

j_gene: TRBJ1-2
abundance: few
v_gene: TRBV9
d_gene: -
CDR3aa: CASSIPGVYGYTF
CDR3nt: TGTGCCAGCAGTATTCCCGGAGTCTATGGCTACACCTTC